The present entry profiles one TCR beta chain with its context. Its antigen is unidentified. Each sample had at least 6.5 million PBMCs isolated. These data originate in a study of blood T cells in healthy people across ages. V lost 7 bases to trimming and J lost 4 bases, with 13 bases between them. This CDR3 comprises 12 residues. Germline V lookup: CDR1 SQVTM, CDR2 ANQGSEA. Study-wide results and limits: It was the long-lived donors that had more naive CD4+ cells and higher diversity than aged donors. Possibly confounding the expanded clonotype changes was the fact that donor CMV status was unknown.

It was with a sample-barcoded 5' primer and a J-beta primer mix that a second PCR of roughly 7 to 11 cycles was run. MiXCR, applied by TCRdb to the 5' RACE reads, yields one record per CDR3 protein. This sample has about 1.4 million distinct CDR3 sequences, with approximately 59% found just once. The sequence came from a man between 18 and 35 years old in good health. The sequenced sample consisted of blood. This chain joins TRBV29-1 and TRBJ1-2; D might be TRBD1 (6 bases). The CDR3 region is CSAEGQLYGYTF. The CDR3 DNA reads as TGCAGCGCCGAAGGACAGCTCTATGGCTACACCTTC.